The T cell receptor (beta chain) described here comes from a study of CD8+ T cells in alopecia areata. General study results and limits: Scalp clonality decreased significantly with tofacitinib, and so did expanded CD8+ clones among the top 100.

This clone occurred a few times. Its cognate antigen is unknown. The treatment: oral pan-JAK inhibitor, 5-10 mg twice daily. Extraction and reverse transcription of RNA yielded cDNA as the sequencing template. Sequencing was performed with immunoSEQ multiplex PCR; in TCRdb, only in-frame clones are kept and a portion is missing. The sample carries about 210,000 clones, about 40% recorded once. This CDR3 is built from 9 residues. Looked up from germline, CDR1 is SQVTM and CDR2 is ANQGSEA. V was clipped by 7 bases and J by 6 bases, with 6 bases between them. The genes are TRBV29-1 and TRBJ1-1; D ambiguous. This material consisted of CD4+ T cells sorted from blood, taken between weeks 36 and 40, from a patient treated with tofacitinib. The sequence came from a human donor with alopecia areata. The CDR3 DNA reads as TGCAGCGCCGAACCTGAAGCTTTCTTT. Its translation: CSAEPEAFF.